This T cell receptor (beta chain) was recorded in a study of blood T cell repertoires in COVID-19. At the level of the study: The United States, Italy and Spain supplied acute and convalescent COVID-19 samples. In each case, the material was cDNA or gDNA derived from T cells, B-cell-depleted T cells, or PBMCs.

This CDR3 spans 15 amino acids. The V gene lost 7 bases and the J gene lost 6 bases, with 23 bases spanning the gap. Germline-derived CDR1 and CDR2 are SQVTM and ANQGSEA. Per the authors' pipeline: Reference gene primers were amplified, and this amplification served to estimate nucleated cell counts. Using immunoSEQ multiplex PCR, the repertoire was profiled, and TCRdb retains in-frame clones only, with some absent. That table is the source of V, J and clone size, and D and trimming were worked out from the DNA. The data contain 95,000 to 150,000 clones, around 87% of them singletons. This sequence joins TRBV29-1 and TRBJ2-3; TRBD2 might be the D (5 bases). The specimen was peripheral blood. The origin of this receptor is a man in his fifties with acute or convalescent COVID-19. This CDR3 reads CSGTVNGVRADTQYF. The CDR3 coding sequence is TGCAGCGGAACCGTTAACGGCGTGAGGGCGGATACGCAGTATTTT.